A single sample gave rise to the 5 T cell receptor beta chains below, sequenced in a study of cytomegalovirus exposure and HLA in healthy donors. Primers: 60 Vbeta forward and 13 Jbeta reverse. Profiled with immunoSEQ multiplex PCR; TCRdb holds only in-frame clones, not every one. Of fewer than 250,000 clones detected, less than 85% appear once; the ten largest clones hold about 5%. The source material was PBMCs. These receptors all stem from a man under 40 in good health and CMV-seropositive.

This chain links TRBV2 with TRBJ2-2, with 8 bases matching TRBD2. V was pared by 6 bases and J by 5 bases, with 5 bases of the junction left unmatched. The CDR3 loop spans 14 amino acids. Germline loops: CDR1 SNHLY, CDR2 FYNNEI. CDR3 protein: CASRPAGVTGELFF. The CDR3 nucleotides are TGTGCCAGCAGACCAGCGGGGGTGACCGGGGAGCTGTTTTTT.

The V call is TRBV7-9, the J call TRBJ2-1; 14 positions match TRBD2. The junction had 5 bases not matched to a gene; V was cut back by 5 bases and J by 8 bases. Germline values: CDR1 SEHNR, CDR2 FQNEAQ (reference sequence). The CDR3 runs 15 residues. DNA of the CDR3: TGTGCCAGCAGCCCCTCGACTAGCGGGAGGGATGAGCAGTTCTTC. It specifies CASSPSTSGRDEQFF.

The chain carries TRBV14 and TRBJ2-2, with D possibly matching TRBD2 (5 bases). Per germline, CDR1 SGHDN and CDR2 FVKESK. Trimming took 4 bases from V and 7 from J, leaving 16 bases between them. This CDR3 contains 15 residues. The CDR3 region has the DNA TGTGCCAGCAGCCTCCAGGCTAGACGGGGCGGGGAGCTGTTTTTT. It is translated as CASSLQARRGGELFF.

The chain links TRBV6-5 to TRBJ1-2, with TRBD1 as a possible D gene (5 bases). The CDR3 length is 13 residues. Trimming took off 6 bases at V and 4 bases at J, with 12 bases between the two ends. CDR1 is MNHEY and CDR2 is SVGAGI in the germline V gene. DNA of the CDR3: TGTGCCAGCAGCCCGAGGGACTTCTATGGCTACACCTTC. It specifies CASSPRDFYGYTF.

The CDR3 DNA follows: TGTGCCAGCAGCTTGAGCGGGTTCCACTATGGCTACACCTTC. It specifies CASSLSGFHYGYTF. V and J are TRBV5-6 and TRBJ1-2; D unclear. CDR3 length: 14 residues. CDR1 and CDR2 (germline): SGHDT, YYEEEE. Trimming removed 1 base at V and 3 bases at J, with 10 bases between.